These 30 T cell receptor beta chains came from one sample sequenced in a study of blood T cell repertoires in COVID-19. TCRdb's table, derived via immunoSEQ multiplex PCR, lists solely in-frame clones and lacks some. The sample yields roughly 160,000 clones, approximately 88% seen once. The sample consisted of PBMCs or T cells enriched from blood (not recorded which). Receptors were obtained from a woman between 55 and 75 years old who had recovered from COVID-19.

The rearrangement uses TRBV27 and TRBJ2-5; D is perhaps TRBD1 (6 bases). This CDR3 spans 14 amino acids. With 5 bases removed from V and 1 base from J, the gap between germline ends came to 11 bases. The germline CDR1 and CDR2 sequences are MNHEY and SMNVEV (reference sequence). The CDR3 coding sequence is TGTGCCAGCAGTCTAGACAGGAGCCAAGAGACCCAGTACTTC. Its translation is CASSLDRSQETQYF.

The chain uses TRBV30 and TRBJ1-2, with no clear D. Germline V CDR1 and CDR2: GTSNPN, SVGIG (reference sequence). The length of the CDR3 is 13 residues. The V and J ends lost 2 bases and 4 bases respectively, with 11 bases between them. This chain's CDR3 is CAWSREAPYGYTF. The CDR3 nucleotides are TGTGCCTGGAGTAGAGAGGCGCCCTATGGCTACACCTTC.

The J gene is TRBJ2-3, the V gene TRBV11-3, with D tentatively TRBD1 (5 bases). This CDR3 comprises 15 residues. Germline V gene sequence: CDR1 SGHNT, CDR2 YENEEA. V lost 1 base and J lost 0, with 8 bases in between. The CDR3 bases are TGTGCCAGCAGCTTAGGACAGCCAAGCACAGATACGCAGTATTTT. Protein product: CASSLGQPSTDTQYF.

The chain couples TRBV15 to TRBJ2-2; 8 bases align to TRBD2. Trimming took 3 bases from V and 5 from J; bases not matched to a gene: 8. From germline, CDR1 is LNHNV and CDR2 YYDKDF (reference sequence). The CDR3 has 16 residues. CDR3 sequence: CATSRELAGQTGELFF. The CDR3, as DNA: TGTGCCACCAGCAGGGAGCTAGCGGGCCAAACCGGGGAGCTGTTTTTT.

This chain connects TRBV11-2 to TRBJ2-5, with D possibly being TRBD2 (5 bases). The CDR3 extends over 15 amino acids. From germline, CDR1 is SGHAT and CDR2 FQNNGV. V was cut by 1 base and J by 4 bases, with 13 bases left in between. CDR3 region: CASSLGPSPGETQYF. The DNA for the CDR3 is TGTGCCAGCAGCTTAGGTCCTAGCCCAGGAGAGACCCAGTACTTC.

The chain recombines TRBV5-8 with TRBJ1-1, with 9 nucleotides matching TRBD1. CDR3 size: 15 residues. V gave up 1 base and J gave up 1 base; unmatched junction bases: 2. Germline CDR1 and CDR2: SGHTS and YDEGEE. The CDR3 region is CASSLMGQGNTEAFF. In nucleotides, the CDR3 is TGTGCCAGCAGCTTGATGGGACAGGGGAACACTGAAGCTTTCTTT.

The chain couples TRBV6-2 or TRBV6-3 to TRBJ2-5; D is possibly TRBD2 (5 bases). The V and J ends lost 1 base and 3 bases respectively, with 6 bases between them. CDR3 length: 13 residues. CDR1 MNHEY and CDR2 SVGEGT come from the germline V gene. The chain's CDR3 is CASSYWREETQYF. The CDR3 DNA follows: TGTGCCAGCAGTTACTGGCGGGAAGAGACCCAGTACTTC.

The V and J genes are TRBV18 and TRBJ1-4; 8 bases fit TRBD1. The germline V gene has CDR1 KGHSH and CDR2 LQKENI. Trimming cost V 6 bases and J 0 bases; bases outside gene matches: 12. This CDR3 region has 18 residues. Here the CDR3 DNA reads TGTGCCAGCTCTTCTCAACAAGGACAGGGCGCAACTAATGAAAAACTGTTTTTT. Protein: CASSSQQGQGATNEKLFF.

The J gene is TRBJ2-1, the V gene TRBV29-1, with 11 bases aligning to TRBD2. Germline values: CDR1 SQVTM, CDR2 ANQGSEA. The CDR3 extends over 13 amino acids. Trimming cost V 4 bases and J 7 bases; bases outside gene matches: 3. CDR3 DNA sequence: TGCAGCGTTGTAGCGGGGGGGCTAAATGAGCAGTTCTTC. It is translated as CSVVAGGLNEQFF.

The V and J genes are TRBV11-2 and TRBJ2-2; 13 bases map to TRBD2. This CDR3 is built from 18 residues. The germline CDR1 and CDR2 sequences are SGHAT and FQNNGV. The V segment lost 3 bases and the J segment 3 bases; nucleotides outside the gene matches: 7. CDR3 protein: CASSLWTSGRRYTGELFF. CDR3 sequence (DNA): TGTGCCAGCAGCTTGTGGACTAGCGGGAGACGCTACACCGGGGAGCTGTTTTTT.

This clone was seen a handful of times. The CDR3 reads CASSRGLGGYEQYF. CDR3 DNA sequence: TGTGCCAGCAGTAGAGGCCTCGGGGGATACGAGCAGTACTTC. The rearrangement joins TRBV2 to TRBJ2-7; possible D gene TRBD2, 6 bases. Trimming pared 5 bases from V and 4 bases from J, leaving 15 bases between. The CDR3 has 14 amino acids. CDR1 is SNHLY, CDR2 FYNNEI, per germline.

The CDR3 region has the DNA TGCGCCAGCAGCTTGGACTACAGGGGCACTGAAGCTTTCTTT. Its translation: CASSLDYRGTEAFF. The genes are TRBV5-1 and TRBJ1-1; the match to TRBD1 covers 7 bases. The CDR3 contains 14 residues. Per the germline V gene, CDR1 is SGHRS and CDR2 is YFSETQ. Trimming cost V 0 bases and J 4 bases; bases outside gene matches: 3. Combining the CDR3 with reference TRBV5-1 and TRBJ1-1 gives the whole variable domain KAGVTQTPRYLIKTRGQQVTLSCSPISGHRSVSWYQQTPGQGLQFLFEYFSETQRNKGNFPGRFSGRQFSNSRSEMNVSTLELGDSALYLCASSLDYRGTEAFFGQGTRLTVV.

This chain connects TRBV5-1 to TRBJ2-5, with unresolved D. Germline assignment: CDR1 SGHRS and CDR2 YFSETQ. The CDR3 sequence is 13 residues long. Trimming stripped 0 bases from V and 1 base from J, with 4 bases between. The DNA for the CDR3 is TGCGCCAGCAGCTTGGTCAGCCAAGAGACCCAGTACTTC. Translating it yields CASSLVSQETQYF.

This rearrangement joins TRBV5-3 to TRBJ1-2; no clear D gene. TRBV5-3 is known as an ORF, though its function is uncertain. The CDR3 spans 17 residues. Trimming pared 0 bases from V and 3 bases from J, leaving 18 bases between. CDR3 sequence reads: CARSLGSSTERDYGYTF. CDR3 nucleotides: TGTGCCAGAAGCTTGGGTTCGTCCACGGAGAGGGACTATGGCTACACCTTC.

The rearrangement uses TRBV18 and TRBJ2-2; tentatively, D is TRBD2 (5 bases). Germline CDR1 KGHSH, CDR2 LQKENI. Between the trimmed V and J ends, which lost 3 bases and 4 bases, there was a span of 9 bases. The CDR3 contains 14 residues. CDR3 residues: CASSPLGSTGELFF. The CDR3, as DNA: TGTGCCAGCTCACCGCTAGGGAGCACCGGGGAGCTGTTTTTT. Complete variable domain (other parts from reference TRBV18 and TRBJ2-2): NAGVMQNPRHLVRRRGQEARLRCSPMKGHSHVYWYRQLPEEGLKFMVYLQKENIIDESGMPKERFSAEFPKEGPSILRIQQVVRGDSAAYFCASSPLGSTGELFFGEGSRLTVL.

This chain joins TRBV6-5 and TRBJ2-2, with 7 bases lining up with TRBD1. The CDR3 contains 14 residues. Trimming cost V 2 bases and J 4 bases; bases outside gene matches: 1. The germline V gene encodes CDR1 MNHEY and CDR2 SVGAGI. The CDR3 protein is CASSYHRGTGELFF. CDR3 coding DNA: TGTGCCAGCAGTTACCACAGGGGCACCGGGGAGCTGTTTTTT.

This clone was detected only once. V usage is TRBV29-1 and J usage is TRBJ2-2; the D is unclear. The CDR3 spans 13 residues. Germline V gene data show CDR1 as SQVTM and CDR2 as ANQGSEA. V lost 8 bases and J lost 1, with 11 bases in between. CDR3 region: CSIYNQNTGELFF. The CDR3 DNA is TGCAGCATATACAACCAGAACACCGGGGAGCTGTTTTTT.

V and J are TRBV11-2 and TRBJ2-2; D may be TRBD1 (6 bases). CDR3 length equals 16 residues. The V and J ends lost 5 bases and 0 bases respectively, with 13 bases between them. The germline V gene has CDR1 SGHAT and CDR2 FQNNGV. The CDR3 reads CASSPGQTTNTGELFF. The CDR3 DNA is TGTGCCAGCAGCCCTGGACAGACCACGAACACCGGGGAGCTGTTTTTT.

The genes are TRBV28 and TRBJ2-1; TRBD1 matches 9 bases. V was pared by 4 bases and J by 0 bases, with 4 bases of the junction left unmatched. The CDR3 spans 16 residues. Germline values: CDR1 MDHEN, CDR2 SYDVKM. This CDR3 is CASSSGTGSSYNEQFF. The DNA for the CDR3 is TGTGCCAGCAGTTCTGGGACAGGGAGCTCCTACAATGAGCAGTTCTTC.

This clone was counted only a few times. The chain has TRBV18 and TRBJ1-4; D might be TRBD1 (6 bases). The germline gives CDR1 KGHSH, CDR2 LQKENI. This CDR3 comprises 16 residues. V lost 3 bases and J lost 7, with 18 bases in between. CDR3 coding DNA: TGTGCCAGCTCACCCCCCCGAGGGGAAGGGGGTGAAAAACTGTTTTTT. Encoded protein: CASSPPRGEGGEKLFF.

This chain joins TRBV6-5 and TRBJ2-7; 7 bases fit TRBD2. Trimming at V came to 8 bases and at J to 9 bases, leaving 13 bases not matched to a gene. This CDR3 region has 13 residues. Germline CDR1 and CDR2: MNHEY and SVGAGI. The CDR3 DNA sequence: TGTGCCAGCGCCCCTGGGCGGGGAGGGATGCAGTACTTC. This gives the protein CASAPGRGGMQYF.

The V call is TRBV5-1, the J call TRBJ2-7; D perhaps matches TRBD1 (5 bases). The CDR3 is 15 residues long. The germline gives CDR1 SGHRS, CDR2 YFSETQ. V was shortened by 0 bases and J by 5 bases, with 15 bases between the two germline ends. The CDR3 bases are TGCGCCAGCAGCTTGGTTGGGGAAACAGGTAACGAGCAGTACTTC. Encoded protein: CASSLVGETGNEQYF.

This clone was picked up a small number of times. The DNA for the CDR3 is TGCGCCAGCAGTCCCCAGGTAGCAACTAATGAAAAACTGTTTTTT. This codes for CASSPQVATNEKLFF. The chain joins TRBV23-1 to TRBJ1-4; D is unresolved. TRBV23-1 is reported as an ORF; its role is uncertain. The CDR3 is 15 amino acids. Trimming took off 4 bases at V and 0 bases at J, with 9 bases between the two ends.

The rearrangement joins TRBV18 to TRBJ2-5; 9 nucleotides line up with TRBD1. Germline CDR1 and CDR2: KGHSH and LQKENI. Trimming took 9 bases from V and 0 from J; bases not matched to a gene: 5. CDR3 length equals 14 residues. CDR3 sequence (DNA): TGTGCCAGTCGGGACAGGGAGTACCAAGAGACCCAGTACTTC. Encoded protein: CASRDREYQETQYF.

This clone showed up just a few times. The rearrangement uses TRBV2 and TRBJ2-7; 9 nucleotides agree with TRBD1. Losses at the gene ends were 4 bases for V and 5 bases for J; bases not matched to a gene: 3. Germline CDR1 is SNHLY and CDR2 is FYNNEI. CDR3 length: 13 amino acids. CDR3 DNA: TGTGCCAGCAGTGGACAGGGGGACGACGAGCAGTACTTC. Amino acid sequence: CASSGQGDDEQYF.

The chain couples TRBV27 to TRBJ1-2; maybe TRBD1 (6 bases). This CDR3 is built from 13 residues. V dropped 9 bases and J dropped 5 bases, with 16 bases sitting between them. Germline V lookup: CDR1 MNHEY, CDR2 SMNVEV (reference sequence). CDR3 sequence (DNA): TGTGCCAGTTCTGGGGGGGGCCTTTATGGCTACACCTTC. It is translated as CASSGGGLYGYTF.

The chain combines TRBV5-6 with TRBJ2-5; D is unclear. This CDR3 has 15 residues. V gave up 0 bases and J gave up 1 base, with 10 bases separating them. CDR1 SGHDT and CDR2 YYEEEE come from the germline V gene. CDR3 sequence: CASSLANSFQETQYF. CDR3 DNA sequence: TGTGCCAGCAGCTTGGCCAACTCATTCCAAGAGACCCAGTACTTC. The whole variable domain, filled in from reference TRBV5-6 and TRBJ2-5, reads DAGVTQSPTHLIKTRGQQVTLRCSPKSGHDTVSWYQQALGQGPQFIFQYYEEEERQRGNFPDRFSGHQFPNYSSELNVNALLLGDSALYLCASSLANSFQETQYFGPGTRLLVL.

This clone was counted only a few times. The gene calls are TRBV5-1 and TRBJ2-2, with D possibly matching TRBD2 (6 bases). Per the germline V gene, CDR1 is SGHRS and CDR2 is YFSETQ. This CDR3 region has 15 residues. V lost 4 bases, J lost 1 base, and 11 bases lay in between. CDR3: CASSIREWNTGELFF. CDR3 DNA sequence: TGCGCCAGCAGCATCCGGGAGTGGAACACCGGGGAGCTGTTTTTT.

The rearrangement uses TRBV6-6 and TRBJ2-7; D gene unclear. The CDR3 is made up of 13 amino acids. V lost 0 bases and J lost 5, with 8 bases in between. Germline-derived CDR1 and CDR2 are MNHNY and SVGAGI (reference sequence). CDR3 in DNA: TGTGCCAGCAGTTACTCGTGGAGCGACGAGCAGTACTTC. It specifies CASSYSWSDEQYF.

This chain links TRBV12-3 or TRBV12-4 with TRBJ1-2; D uncertain. The germline V and J ends were trimmed by 2 bases and 8 bases, with 12 bases remaining between them. The CDR3 consists of 13 residues. CDR3 in amino acids: CASSLKRVGGYTF. DNA of the CDR3: TGTGCCAGCAGTTTAAAGCGGGTCGGAGGCTACACCTTC.